Below, one T cell receptor beta chain is given with its context. Its antigen remains unidentified. Deletions cut 5 bases from V and 0 bases from J, with 13 bases between. This CDR3 contains 15 residues. Germline V gene lookup returns CDR1 LNHDA and CDR2 SQIVND (reference sequence). The data stem from a study of cytomegalovirus exposure and HLA in healthy donors. Study findings and constraints: Compared with the approximately 700-donor mean, an Asian-associated ancestry cluster reportedly had fewer N-insertions, according to a later analysis. It was reported that the classifier diagnosed cytomegalovirus status with high specificity and sensitivity in both the original and validation cohorts.

In the PCR, 60 Vbeta and 13 Jbeta primers were used. The data were produced by immunoSEQ multiplex PCR, yet TCRdb's version contains in-frame clones alone and is incomplete. The data hold about 190,000 clones, with roughly 80% observed a single time. This TCR came from a woman in her forties or fifties in good health and CMV-seropositive. The chain links TRBV19 to TRBJ2-5; D is unresolved. Sequencing was performed on PBMCs. The CDR3 nucleotides read TGTGCCAGTAGTGCTTACCCGCAGTACCAAGAGACCCAGTACTTC. Encoded protein: CASSAYPQYQETQYF.